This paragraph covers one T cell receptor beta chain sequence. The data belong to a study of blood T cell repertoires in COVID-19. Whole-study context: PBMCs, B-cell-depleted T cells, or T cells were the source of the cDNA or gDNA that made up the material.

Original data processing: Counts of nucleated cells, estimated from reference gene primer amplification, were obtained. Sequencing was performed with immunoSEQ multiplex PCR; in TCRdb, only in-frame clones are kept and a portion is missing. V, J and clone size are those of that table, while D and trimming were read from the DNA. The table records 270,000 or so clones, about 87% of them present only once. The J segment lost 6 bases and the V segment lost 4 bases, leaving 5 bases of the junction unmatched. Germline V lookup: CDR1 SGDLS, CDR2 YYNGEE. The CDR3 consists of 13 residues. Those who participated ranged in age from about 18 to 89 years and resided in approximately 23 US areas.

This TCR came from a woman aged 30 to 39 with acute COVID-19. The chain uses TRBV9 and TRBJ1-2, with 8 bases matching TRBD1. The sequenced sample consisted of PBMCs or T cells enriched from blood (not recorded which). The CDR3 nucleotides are TGTGCCAGCAGCCCGACAGGGGTGGATGGCTACACCTTC. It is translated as CASSPTGVDGYTF.